The clone carrying this T cell receptor (beta chain) was counted between two and nine times. This sample was included in a study of blood T cell repertoires in COVID-19. Study context: Specimens from acute and convalescent COVID-19 originated in the United States, Italy and Spain. In each case, the material was cDNA or gDNA derived from T cells, B-cell-depleted T cells, or PBMCs.

Per the authors' pipeline: Estimates of nucleated cell counts were drawn from the amplification of reference gene primers. Clones were sequenced by immunoSEQ multiplex PCR, and TCRdb holds only the in-frame ones, with some missing. The DNA was the basis for D and trimming; V, J and clone size are from that table. The top ten hold 11% of the sample, which has some 170,000 clones, around 81% seen once. With V trimmed by 3 bases and J by 2 bases, 3 bases remained unmatched. There are 15 residues in the CDR3. CDR1 and CDR2 from the germline V gene are MNHEY and SVGEGT. This chain connects TRBV6-2 or TRBV6-3 to TRBJ2-2, with 7 nucleotides matching TRBD1. The sequence derives from a man between 60 and 75 years old with active or convalescent COVID-19. Sequenced input: peripheral blood. CDR3 coding DNA: TGTGCCAGCAGTTATCAGGGGGTAAACACCGGGGAGCTGTTTTTT. Its protein product is CASSYQGVNTGELFF.